This entry features one TCR beta chain sequence. Its target is unknown. Peripheral blood came from all dose cohorts at three timepoints. V trimming: 4 bases; J trimming: 4 bases; junction bases outside the gene matches: 11. The CDR3 totals 16 residues. The germline V gene encodes CDR1 SGDLS and CDR2 YYNGEE. This sample is part of a study of OX40 agonist ivuxolimab in advanced cancers. The overall study: Mean age 60 years, range about 23 to 80; about 85% male. Three partial responders included one hepatocellular carcinoma patient and two cutaneous melanoma patients.

Clones were read by immunoSEQ multiplex PCR, and TCRdb kept only the in-frame ones, dropping some. This sample has approximately 50,000 clones, with about 94% found just once. Study outcomes and limitations: Clonal expansion from baseline to week 6 occurred in both CD4+ and CD8+ T cells.

The sequence was obtained from an adult with an advanced solid tumor such as melanoma, head and neck, liver or kidney cancer. Sequencing used CD4+ or CD8+ T cells sorted from blood, obtained in a trial of the OX40 agonist ivuxolimab. The V gene is TRBV9, the J gene TRBJ2-5; 9 nucleotides line up with TRBD1. For the CDR3, the DNA is TGTGCCAGCAGCATTACCGGGACAGGGAATAGAGAGACCCAGTACTTC. It specifies CASSITGTGNRETQYF.